This entry is about one T cell receptor (beta chain). Its antigen is still unknown. This specimen comes from a study of cytomegalovirus exposure and HLA in healthy donors. General study findings and limits: Later analysis indicated greater clonal expansion among HLA-associated TCR beta chains than among equally common other chains. The later analysis indicated that the majority of CMV-associated TCR beta chains appeared HLA-restricted.

Trimming pared 1 base from V and 8 bases from J, leaving 12 bases between. This CDR3 comprises 13 residues. Looked up from germline, CDR1 is SGHDT and CDR2 is YYEEEE. Primers included in the PCR were 60 Vbeta and 13 Jbeta primers. Sequencing used immunoSEQ multiplex PCR; TCRdb keeps in-frame clones, though not all of them. The sample holds nearly 110,000 clones, around three quarters seen once. This rearrangement joins TRBV5-6 to TRBJ1-2; no definite D call. The sample comprised PBMCs. This receptor was taken from a woman in her forties or fifties in good health and CMV-seropositive. CDR3 in amino acids: CASSLFSSRGYTF. For the CDR3, the DNA is TGTGCCAGCAGCTTGTTTAGCTCCCGCGGCTACACCTTC.